The clone carrying this T cell receptor beta chain was counted many times. From RNA transcripts, TCR beta CDR3 regions were amplified. Initially, a first-round RT-PCR of the TCR CDR3 employed the HTBI primer set. Via MiXCR, TCRdb re-called the multiplex PCR reads, giving one row per CDR3 protein. In the table there are approximately 510,000 distinct CDR3 sequences, less than 25% of which are singletons. The sample belongs to a study of T cells in Graves' hyperthyroidism and ophthalmopathy. This CDR3 contains 12 residues. V was clipped by 9 bases and J by 3 bases, with 12 bases between them. This receptor was taken from a man aged 18 to 30 with Graves' hyperthyroidism. V usage is TRBV12-3 or TRBV12-4 and J usage is TRBJ2-7, with D unresolved. Source material: blood. The CDR3 region is CASTGSFYEQYF. CDR3 sequence (DNA): TGTGCCAGTACGGGTTCCTTCTACGAGCAGTACTTC.